A single sample gave rise to the 19 T cell receptor beta chains below, sequenced in a study of cytomegalovirus exposure and HLA in healthy donors. Using immunoSEQ multiplex PCR, the repertoire was profiled, and TCRdb retains in-frame clones only, with some absent. The table lists roughly 100,000 clones, about 87% of them singletons. Sequences were obtained from PBMCs. All receptors come from a woman under 30 in good health and CMV-seropositive.

The chain combines TRBV5-1 with TRBJ2-5, with a weak D call TRBD2 (5 bases). The germline V gene has CDR1 SGHRS and CDR2 YFSETQ. Trimming pared 0 bases from V and 2 bases from J, leaving 17 bases between. CDR3 size: 17 residues. As DNA, the CDR3 is TGCGCCAGCAGCTTGGTACGGGGAGTCGACTATCAAGAGACCCAGTACTTC. As protein: CASSLVRGVDYQETQYF. Full variable domain (rest looked up from reference TRBV5-1 and TRBJ2-5): KAGVTQTPRYLIKTRGQQVTLSCSPISGHRSVSWYQQTPGQGLQFLFEYFSETQRNKGNFPGRFSGRQFSNSRSEMNVSTLELGDSALYLCASSLVRGVDYQETQYFGPGTRLLVL.

This chain uses TRBV10-3 with TRBJ2-1; 7 positions agree with TRBD1. Germline V lookup: CDR1 ENHRY, CDR2 SYGVKD. The ends lost 4 bases at V and 0 bases at J; junction bases unmatched: 21. The CDR3 runs 21 residues. This CDR3 is CAISGMVSRQGGSSSYNEQFF. The CDR3, as DNA: TGTGCCATCAGTGGTATGGTTTCCCGACAGGGCGGGTCGAGCTCCTACAATGAGCAGTTCTTC.

The chain links TRBV4-2 to TRBJ1-4; 12 positions match TRBD1. The CDR3 runs to 15 residues. Germline V gene lookup returns CDR1 LGHNA and CDR2 YNFKEQ. V dropped 1 base and J dropped 8; count of bases not matched to a gene: 2. The CDR3 spells CASSQGGTGGEKLFF. For the CDR3, the DNA is TGTGCCAGCAGCCAAGGAGGGACAGGGGGCGAAAAACTGTTTTTT.

The V and J genes are TRBV19 and TRBJ2-2, with a tentative D call TRBD2 (5 bases). Germline-derived CDR1 and CDR2 are LNHDA and SQIVND (reference sequence). The CDR3 has 13 residues. V gave up 3 bases and J gave up 7 bases, with 9 bases separating them. The DNA for the CDR3 is TGTGCCAGTAGTATCTTCGGGGTCGGGGAGCTGTTTTTT. This encodes CASSIFGVGELFF.

V usage is TRBV6-5 and J usage is TRBJ2-5, with a possible D match to TRBD1 (6 bases). The CDR3 sequence is 14 residues long. V gave up 2 bases and J gave up 2 bases, with 9 bases separating them. In germline, CDR1 is MNHEY, CDR2 SVGAGI. The CDR3 spells CASSYMDSQETQYF. CDR3 nucleotides: TGTGCCAGCAGTTACATGGACAGTCAAGAGACCCAGTACTTC.

This chain connects TRBV7-9 to TRBJ2-7; 7 bases agree with TRBD2. The J segment lost 5 bases and the V segment lost 5 bases, leaving 9 bases of the junction unmatched. Germline CDR1 SEHNR, CDR2 FQNEAQ (reference sequence). The CDR3 extends over 14 amino acids. CDR3 residues: CASSPSAGVNEQYF. In DNA, the CDR3 is TGTGCCAGCAGCCCCAGCGCGGGGGTAAACGAGCAGTACTTC. The whole variable domain, filled in from reference TRBV7-9 and TRBJ2-7, reads DTGVSQNPRHKITKRGQNVTFRCDPISEHNRLYWYRQTLGQGPEFLTYFQNEAQLEKSRLLSDRFSAERPKGSFSTLEIQRTEQGDSAMYLCASSPSAGVNEQYFGPGTRLTVT.

CDR3 in DNA: TGTGCCAGCAGCAGCGGGGGGGGCACAGATACGCAGTATTTT. Translation gives CASSSGGGTDTQYF. V and J are TRBV6-5 and TRBJ2-3, with TRBD2 matching 10 bases. The V gene's germline CDR1 is MNHEY and CDR2 SVGAGI. Trimming cost V 6 bases and J 1 base; bases outside gene matches: 1. This CDR3 is 14 amino acids long.

Only one count was recorded for this clone. This chain joins TRBV11-2 and TRBJ2-2; the D gene is possibly TRBD2 (5 bases). V lost 5 bases to trimming and J lost 3 bases, with 7 bases between them. Germline V gene lookup returns CDR1 SGHAT and CDR2 FQNNGV. The CDR3 covers 13 residues. The CDR3, as DNA: TGTGCCAGCAGCGAGCGGTACACCGGGGAGCTGTTTTTT. Its protein product is CASSERYTGELFF.

The table lists this clone with a count of one. The chain carries TRBV4-3 and TRBJ1-1; D is ambiguous. This CDR3 comprises 15 residues. Trimming took off 1 base at V and 2 bases at J, with 11 bases between the two ends. CDR1 is LGHNA, CDR2 YSLEER, per germline. CDR3 sequence reads: CASSQGWLFNTEAFF. CDR3 sequence (DNA): TGCGCCAGCAGCCAAGGTTGGCTGTTCAACACTGAAGCTTTCTTT.

The chain recombines TRBV2 with TRBJ1-1, with 9 bases aligning to TRBD1. Germline-derived CDR1 and CDR2 are SNHLY and FYNNEI. Trimming removed 8 bases from V and 1 base from J; junction bases left unmatched: 2. This CDR3 has 13 amino acids. The CDR3 DNA sequence: TGTGCCAGCGACAGGGGGGCGAACACTGAAGCTTTCTTT. Translation: CASDRGANTEAFF.

This sequence joins TRBV5-1 and TRBJ1-1; 7 positions match TRBD1. CDR1 SGHRS and CDR2 YFSETQ come from the germline V gene. There are 14 residues in the CDR3. V lost 6 bases and J lost 2; bases outside the gene matches: 7. The CDR3 protein is CASTGGRGNTEAFF. In DNA, the CDR3 is TGCGCCAGCACAGGGGGTAGGGGAAACACTGAAGCTTTCTTT. The full variable domain, rest sourced from reference TRBV5-1 and TRBJ1-1, is KAGVTQTPRYLIKTRGQQVTLSCSPISGHRSVSWYQQTPGQGLQFLFEYFSETQRNKGNFPGRFSGRQFSNSRSEMNVSTLELGDSALYLCASTGGRGNTEAFFGQGTRLTVV.

The V and J genes are TRBV28 and TRBJ1-3; 10 bases align to TRBD1. The CDR3 runs to 14 residues. J lost 4 bases, V lost 7 bases, and 4 bases had no gene match. Per the germline V gene, CDR1 is MDHEN and CDR2 is SYDVKM. The CDR3 protein is CASNPGQGGNTIYF. In nucleotides, the CDR3 is TGTGCCAGCAACCCGGGACAGGGGGGAAACACCATATATTTT.

This chain connects TRBV2 to TRBJ2-1; D perhaps matches TRBD2 (5 bases). The CDR3 spans 17 residues. V gave up 0 bases and J gave up 0 bases, with 12 bases separating them. From germline, CDR1 is SNHLY and CDR2 FYNNEI. CDR3 in amino acids: CASSEANGESSYNEQFF. DNA of the CDR3: TGTGCCAGCAGTGAAGCTAATGGGGAGAGCTCCTACAATGAGCAGTTCTTC.

CDR3 protein: CASSLTSSYNEQFF. In DNA form, the CDR3 reads TGCGCCAGCAGCTTGACTTCCTCCTACAATGAGCAGTTCTTC. V is TRBV5-1 and J is TRBJ2-1; D uncertain. This CDR3 contains 14 residues. Trimming took off 1 base at V and 0 bases at J, with 5 bases between the two ends. Germline CDR1 and CDR2: SGHRS and YFSETQ. Full variable domain (missing parts from reference TRBV5-1 and TRBJ2-1): KAGVTQTPRYLIKTRGQQVTLSCSPISGHRSVSWYQQTPGQGLQFLFEYFSETQRNKGNFPGRFSGRQFSNSRSEMNVSTLELGDSALYLCASSLTSSYNEQFFGPGTRLTVL.

This clone was observed a few times. The chain uses TRBV5-6 and TRBJ1-5; no firm D call. V was pared by 2 bases and J by 3 bases, with 12 bases between. The CDR3 sequence is 15 residues long. Germline values: CDR1 SGHDT, CDR2 YYEEEE. DNA of the CDR3: TGTGCCAGCAGCTTCGGGTACCTTTCCAATCAGCCCCAGCATTTT. Translating gives CASSFGYLSNQPQHF.

V and J are TRBV28 and TRBJ2-3; 7 bases match TRBD1. This CDR3 is 14 amino acids long. V shed 6 bases, J shed 1 base, and the junction held 4 bases outside the gene matches. CDR1 MDHEN and CDR2 SYDVKM come from the germline V gene. For the CDR3, the DNA is TGTGCCAGCAGCGGGACAGCGGGCACAGATACGCAGTATTTT. Its protein product is CASSGTAGTDTQYF.

V is TRBV27 and J is TRBJ2-2, with D tentatively TRBD1 (7 bases). Germline CDR1 and CDR2: MNHEY and SMNVEV (reference sequence). V was trimmed by 8 bases and J by 4 bases, leaving 14 bases between them. This CDR3 comprises 14 residues. The CDR3 bases are TGTGCCAGCCGGAGGGGACAGCTCACCGGGGAGCTGTTTTTT. Translation: CASRRGQLTGELFF.

This clone appeared a few times. The chain joins TRBV9 to TRBJ1-2; a possible D gene is TRBD1 (6 bases). The CDR3 has 14 amino acids. Germline V CDR1 and CDR2: SGDLS, YYNGEE. Trimming took 0 bases from V and 3 from J, leaving 9 bases between them. CDR3 region: CASSVEGGYYGYTF. The CDR3 DNA reads TGTGCCAGCAGCGTAGAGGGGGGGTACTATGGCTACACCTTC.

The genes are TRBV5-4 and TRBJ1-5; 8 positions match TRBD1. Germline CDR1 reads SGHNT; CDR2 reads YYREEE (reference sequence). Losses at the gene ends were 0 bases for V and 4 bases for J; bases not matched to a gene: 6. This CDR3 contains 16 residues. CDR3 sequence (DNA): TGTGCCAGCAGCTTGGGGCAGGGGGCGAAAAATCAGCCCCAGCATTTT. Its protein is CASSLGQGAKNQPQHF.